This T cell receptor beta chain came from a study of blood T cell repertoires in COVID-19. Study-level background: Whether acute or convalescent, the COVID-19 samples came from the United States, Italy and Spain. From T cells, B-cell-depleted T cells, or PBMCs came the material, which was cDNA or gDNA.

Libraries were prepared by immunoSEQ multiplex PCR; TCRdb keeps only in-frame clonotypes and omits some of them. The sample has about 81,000 clones, under 85% seen once. This CDR3 has 15 amino acids. CDR1 and CDR2 (germline): SGHRS, YFSETQ. V was clipped by 4 bases and J by 9 bases; unmatched bases: 8. The chain carries TRBV5-1 and TRBJ2-1; 12 bases agree with TRBD1. The sequence derives from a human donor in a cohort sampled during active COVID-19. Sequenced: peripheral blood. The CDR3 coding sequence is TGCGCCAGCAGCCCCGGGACAGGGGGCGAGGGTGAGCAGTTCTTC. Residues: CASSPGTGGEGEQFF. Drawing the rest from reference TRBV5-1 and TRBJ2-1, the complete variable domain is KAGVTQTPRYLIKTRGQQVTLSCSPISGHRSVSWYQQTPGQGLQFLFEYFSETQRNKGNFPGRFSGRQFSNSRSEMNVSTLELGDSALYLCASSPGTGGEGEQFFGPGTRLTVL.